These 4 T cell receptor beta chains came from one sample sequenced in a study of blood T cells in healthy people across ages. Alongside a J-beta primer mix, a sample-barcoded 5' primer served in a second PCR lasting roughly 7 to 11 cycles. TCRdb reanalysed the 5' RACE reads using MiXCR and keeps one entry per CDR3 protein. The sample carries approximately 1.5 million distinct CDR3 sequences, roughly 43% recorded once. The sequencing sample was made of blood. Receptors originate from a woman between 18 and 30 years old in good health.

This clonotype was seen only a few times. This sequence joins TRBV7-2 and TRBJ2-5; the match to TRBD1 covers 8 bases. This CDR3 is 14 amino acids long. The V and J ends lost 4 bases and 0 bases, in that order; junction bases with no gene match: 1. Germline V gene data show CDR1 as SGHTA and CDR2 as FQGNSA. The chain's CDR3 is CASSSQGDQETQYF. CDR3 sequence (DNA): TGTGCCAGCAGCTCACAGGGGGACCAAGAGACCCAGTACTTC.

This chain links TRBV6-5 with TRBJ2-3; D perhaps matches TRBD1 (6 bases). The CDR3 extends over 16 amino acids. Germline V gives CDR1 MNHEY, CDR2 SVGAGI. Trimming removed 5 bases at V and 3 bases at J, with 18 bases between. CDR3 DNA sequence: TGTGCCAGCAGTCGAGCAGGGGTCCAACCTACAGATACGCAGTATTTT. Its translation is CASSRAGVQPTDTQYF.

This rearrangement joins TRBV2 to TRBJ2-7; TRBD2 matches 7 bases. The V segment lost 4 bases and the J segment 3 bases; nucleotides outside the gene matches: 9. The CDR3 covers 15 residues. Per the germline V gene, CDR1 is SNHLY and CDR2 is FYNNEI. CDR3 amino acids: CASSAPGGSNYEQYF. In DNA form, the CDR3 reads TGTGCCAGCAGTGCCCCGGGGGGTTCGAACTACGAGCAGTACTTC. Variable domain in full (rest from reference TRBV2 and TRBJ2-7): EPEVTQTPSHQVTQMGQEVILRCVPISNHLYFYWYRQILGQKVEFLVSFYNNEISEKSEIFDDQFSVERPDGSNFTLKIRSTKLEDSAMYFCASSAPGGSNYEQYFGPGTRLTVT.

The CDR3 DNA follows: TGTGCCAGCAGCTTAGTTTCCAGCCAATTCAATCAGCCCCAGCATTTT. Translated, it gives CASSLVSSQFNQPQHF. This chain connects TRBV7-2 to TRBJ1-5; D is uncertain. The ends were cut back, 1 base at V and 3 bases at J, with 13 bases in the middle. This CDR3 contains 16 residues. Germline CDR1 reads SGHTA; CDR2 reads FQGNSA.